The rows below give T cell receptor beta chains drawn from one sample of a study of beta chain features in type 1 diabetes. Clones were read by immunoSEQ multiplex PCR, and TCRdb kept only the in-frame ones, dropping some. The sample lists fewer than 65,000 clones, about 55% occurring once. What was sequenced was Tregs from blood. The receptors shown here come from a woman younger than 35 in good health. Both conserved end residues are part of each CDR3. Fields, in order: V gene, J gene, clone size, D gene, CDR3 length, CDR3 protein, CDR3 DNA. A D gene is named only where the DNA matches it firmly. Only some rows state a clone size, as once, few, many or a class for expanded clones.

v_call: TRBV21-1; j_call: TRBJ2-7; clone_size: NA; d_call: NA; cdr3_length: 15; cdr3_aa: CASSNRDWSSYEQYF; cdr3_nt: TGTGCCAGCAGCAACCGGGACTGGAGCTCCTACGAGCAGTACTTC
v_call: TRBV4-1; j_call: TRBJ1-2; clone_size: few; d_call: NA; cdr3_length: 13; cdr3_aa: CASSEPGSYGYTF; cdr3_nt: TGCGCCAGCAGCGAGCCTGGTAGCTATGGCTACACCTTC
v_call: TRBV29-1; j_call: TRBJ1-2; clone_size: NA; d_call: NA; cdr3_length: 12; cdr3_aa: CSVEELRGGYTF; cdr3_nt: TGCAGCGTTGAAGAGTTGCGCGGTGGCTACACCTTC
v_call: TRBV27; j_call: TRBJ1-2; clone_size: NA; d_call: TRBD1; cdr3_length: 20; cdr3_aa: CASSLYAPGTGILGGTGYTF; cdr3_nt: TGTGCCAGCAGTTTGTACGCCCCCGGGACAGGGATTTTAGGGGGTACTGGCTACACCTTC
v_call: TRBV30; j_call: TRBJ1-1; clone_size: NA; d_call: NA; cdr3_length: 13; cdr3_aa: CAWSEEGNTEAFF; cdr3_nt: TGTGCCTGGAGTGAGGAGGGGAACACTGAAGCTTTCTTT
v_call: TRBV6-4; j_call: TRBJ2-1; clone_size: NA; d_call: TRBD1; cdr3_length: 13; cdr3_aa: CASSEQGAGEQFF; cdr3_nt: TGTGCCAGCAGTGAACAGGGGGCAGGGGAGCAGTTCTTC
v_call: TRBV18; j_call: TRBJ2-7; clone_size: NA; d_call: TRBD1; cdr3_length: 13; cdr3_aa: CASSRDSYYEQYF; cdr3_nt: TGTGCCAGCTCACGGGACAGCTACTACGAGCAGTACTTC
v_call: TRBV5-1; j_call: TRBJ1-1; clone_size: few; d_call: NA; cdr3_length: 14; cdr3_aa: CASSLVEGRKRDFF; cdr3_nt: TGCGCCAGCAGCTTGGTGGAGGGACGGAAAAGGGATTTCTTT
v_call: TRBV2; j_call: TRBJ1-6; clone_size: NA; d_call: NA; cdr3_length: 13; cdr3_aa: CASRGTLNSPLHF; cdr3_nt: TGTGCCAGCAGAGGGACACTAAATTCACCCCTCCACTTT
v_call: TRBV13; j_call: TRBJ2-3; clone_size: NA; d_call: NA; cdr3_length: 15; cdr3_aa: CASSLRATRTDTQYF; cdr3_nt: TGTGCCAGCAGCTTGAGGGCTACTCGCACAGATACGCAGTATTTT
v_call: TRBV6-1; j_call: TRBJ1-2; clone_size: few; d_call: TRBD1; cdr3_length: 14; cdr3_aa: CASSSTDRAYGYTF; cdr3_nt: TGTGCCAGCAGTTCTACGGACAGGGCCTATGGCTACACCTTC
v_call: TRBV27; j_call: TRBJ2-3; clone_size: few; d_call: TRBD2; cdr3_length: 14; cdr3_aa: CASSFRLAGGRQYF; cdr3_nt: TGTGCCAGCAGTTTTCGACTAGCGGGAGGGAGGCAGTATTTT
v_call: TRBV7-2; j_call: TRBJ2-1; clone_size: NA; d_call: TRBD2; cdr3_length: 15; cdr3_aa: CASSLRRLAFSEQFF; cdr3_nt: TGTGCCAGCAGCTTACGACGACTAGCATTCAGTGAGCAGTTCTTC
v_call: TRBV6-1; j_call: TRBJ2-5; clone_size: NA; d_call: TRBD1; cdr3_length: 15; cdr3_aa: CASTSTGGASETQYF; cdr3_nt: TGTGCCAGCACCTCGACAGGGGGCGCGTCCGAGACCCAGTACTTC
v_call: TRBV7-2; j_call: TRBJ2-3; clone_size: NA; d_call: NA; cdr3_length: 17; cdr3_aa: CASSLAGTLLATDTQYF; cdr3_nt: TGTGCCAGCAGCCTCGCCGGGACACTTTTGGCCACAGATACGCAGTATTTT
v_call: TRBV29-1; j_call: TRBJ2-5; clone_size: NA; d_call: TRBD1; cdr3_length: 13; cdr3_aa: CSVGQGPGVAQYF; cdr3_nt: TGCAGCGTCGGACAGGGCCCGGGGGTGGCCCAGTACTTC
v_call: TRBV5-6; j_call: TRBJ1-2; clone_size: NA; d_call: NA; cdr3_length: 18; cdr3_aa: CASSLEGQGGGPLYGYTF; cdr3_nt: TGTGCCAGCAGCTTGGAGGGGCAGGGAGGGGGGCCCCTCTATGGCTACACCTTC
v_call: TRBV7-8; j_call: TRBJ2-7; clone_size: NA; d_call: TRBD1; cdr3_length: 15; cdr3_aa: CASFLPGQGPYEQYF; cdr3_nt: TGTGCCAGCTTCCTCCCGGGACAGGGCCCCTACGAGCAGTACTTC
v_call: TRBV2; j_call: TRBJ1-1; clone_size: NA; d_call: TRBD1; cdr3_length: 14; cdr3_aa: CASSRGQGNTEAFF; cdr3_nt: TGTGCCAGCAGTAGAGGACAGGGGAACACTGAAGCTTTCTTT
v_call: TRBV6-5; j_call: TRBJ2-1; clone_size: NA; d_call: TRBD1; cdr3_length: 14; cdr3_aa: CASSGTGEYNEQFF; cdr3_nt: TGTGCCAGCAGTGGGACAGGGGAGTACAATGAGCAGTTCTTC
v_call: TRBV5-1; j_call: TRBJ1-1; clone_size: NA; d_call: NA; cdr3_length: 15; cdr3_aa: CASSLANLIDTEAFF; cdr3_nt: TGCGCCAGCAGCTTGGCTAACCTTATCGACACTGAAGCTTTCTTT
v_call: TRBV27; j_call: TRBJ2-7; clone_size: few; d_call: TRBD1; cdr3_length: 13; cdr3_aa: CASGQGAVYEQYF; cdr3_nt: TGTGCCAGCGGACAGGGGGCGGTCTACGAGCAGTACTTC
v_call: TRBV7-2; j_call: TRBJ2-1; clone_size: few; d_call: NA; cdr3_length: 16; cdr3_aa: CASSYPQGRPHNEQFF; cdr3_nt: TGTGCCAGCAGCTACCCACAGGGACGCCCTCACAATGAGCAGTTCTTC
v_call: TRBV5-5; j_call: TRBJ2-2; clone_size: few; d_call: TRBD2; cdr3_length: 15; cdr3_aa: CASSGGGSGPGELFF; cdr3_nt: TGTGCCAGCAGCGGGGGGGGGTCCGGGCCCGGGGAGCTGTTTTTT
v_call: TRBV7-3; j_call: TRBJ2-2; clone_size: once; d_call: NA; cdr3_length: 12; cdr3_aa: CASSSYTGELFF; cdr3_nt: TGTGCCAGCAGCTCATACACCGGGGAGCTGTTTTTT
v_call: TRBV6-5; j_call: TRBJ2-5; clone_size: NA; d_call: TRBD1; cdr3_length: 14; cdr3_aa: CASNPGQGRETQYF; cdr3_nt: TGTGCCAGCAACCCGGGACAGGGGAGAGAGACCCAGTACTTC
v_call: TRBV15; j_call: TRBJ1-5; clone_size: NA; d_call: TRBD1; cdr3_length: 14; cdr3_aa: CATRQGGGNQPQHF; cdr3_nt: TGTGCCACCAGACAGGGGGGGGGCAATCAGCCCCAGCATTTT
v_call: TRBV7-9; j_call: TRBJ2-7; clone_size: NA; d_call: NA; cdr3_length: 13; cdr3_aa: CASSDFRVYEQYF; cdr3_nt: TGTGCCAGCAGTGATTTCCGGGTTTACGAGCAGTACTTC
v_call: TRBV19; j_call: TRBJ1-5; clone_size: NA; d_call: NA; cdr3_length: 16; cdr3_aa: CASSTLQRSTNQPQHF; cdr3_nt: TGTGCCAGTAGTACCCTACAAAGGTCGACTAATCAGCCCCAGCATTTT
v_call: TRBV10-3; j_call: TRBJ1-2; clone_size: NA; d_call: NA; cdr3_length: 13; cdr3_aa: CAISESGDYGYTF; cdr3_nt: TGTGCCATCAGTGAGTCGGGAGACTATGGCTACACCTTC
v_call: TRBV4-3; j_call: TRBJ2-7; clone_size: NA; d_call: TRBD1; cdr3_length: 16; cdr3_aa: CASSQDPGQGFHEQYF; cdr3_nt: TGCGCCAGCAGCCAAGATCCGGGACAGGGTTTCCACGAGCAGTACTTC
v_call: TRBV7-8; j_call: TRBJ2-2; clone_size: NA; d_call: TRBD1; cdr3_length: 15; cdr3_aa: CASSLGQLNTGELFF; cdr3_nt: TGTGCCAGCAGCTTGGGACAGCTGAACACCGGGGAGCTGTTTTTT
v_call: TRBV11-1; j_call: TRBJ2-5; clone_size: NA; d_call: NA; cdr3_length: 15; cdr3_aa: CASSLAPATQETQYF; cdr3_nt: TGTGCCAGCAGCTTAGCGCCAGCGACGCAAGAGACCCAGTACTTC
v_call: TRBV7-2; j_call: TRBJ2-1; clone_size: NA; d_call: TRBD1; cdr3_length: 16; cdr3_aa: CASSFGAGQGYNEQFF; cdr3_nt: TGTGCCAGCAGCTTTGGGGCGGGACAGGGGTACAATGAGCAGTTCTTC
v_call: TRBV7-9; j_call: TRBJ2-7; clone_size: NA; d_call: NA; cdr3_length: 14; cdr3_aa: CASSLSNRGYEQYF; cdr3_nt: TGTGCCAGCAGCTTAAGTAATAGGGGTTACGAGCAGTACTTC
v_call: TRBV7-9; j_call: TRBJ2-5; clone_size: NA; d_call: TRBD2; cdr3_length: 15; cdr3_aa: CASSLFGGRGETQYF; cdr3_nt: TGTGCCAGCAGCTTATTTGGCGGGAGGGGAGAGACCCAGTACTTC
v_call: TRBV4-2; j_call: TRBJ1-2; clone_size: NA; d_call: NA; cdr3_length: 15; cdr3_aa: CASSQEGRETYGYTF; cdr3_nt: TGTGCCAGCAGCCAAGAAGGCAGGGAAACTTATGGCTACACCTTC
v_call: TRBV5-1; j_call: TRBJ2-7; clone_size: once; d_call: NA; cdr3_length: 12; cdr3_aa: CASSPGGYEQYF; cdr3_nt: TGCGCCAGCAGCCCCGGGGGCTACGAGCAGTACTTC
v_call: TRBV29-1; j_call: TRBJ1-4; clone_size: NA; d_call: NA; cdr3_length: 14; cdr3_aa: CSAAPYEANEKLFF; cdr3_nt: TGCAGCGCCGCCCCGTACGAGGCTAATGAAAAACTGTTTTTT
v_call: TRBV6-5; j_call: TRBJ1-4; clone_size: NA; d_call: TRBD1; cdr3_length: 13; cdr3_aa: CASSRLTGGKLFF; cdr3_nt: TGTGCCAGCAGCAGGCTGACAGGGGGAAAACTGTTTTTT
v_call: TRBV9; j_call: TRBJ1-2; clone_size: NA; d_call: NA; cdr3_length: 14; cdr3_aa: CASSVGRGIDGYTF; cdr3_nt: TGTGCCAGCAGCGTAGGTAGGGGAATCGACGGCTACACCTTC
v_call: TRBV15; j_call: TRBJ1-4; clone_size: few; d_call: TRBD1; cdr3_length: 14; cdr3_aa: CATRGGGAGEKLFF; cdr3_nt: TGTGCCACCAGAGGAGGGGGCGCCGGTGAAAAACTGTTTTTT
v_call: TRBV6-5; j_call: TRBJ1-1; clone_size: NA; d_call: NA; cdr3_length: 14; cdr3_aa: CASSYRGGYTEAFF; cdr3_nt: TGTGCCAGCAGTTACCGTGGGGGCTACACTGAAGCTTTCTTT
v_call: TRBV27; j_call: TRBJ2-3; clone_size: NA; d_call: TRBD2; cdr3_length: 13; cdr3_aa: CASRRPGLMTQYF; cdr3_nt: TGTGCCAGCAGGCGCCCGGGACTAATGACGCAGTATTTT
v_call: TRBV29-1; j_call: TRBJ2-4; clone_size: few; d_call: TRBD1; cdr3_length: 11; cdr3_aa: CSGGQGNIQYF; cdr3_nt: TGCAGCGGGGGACAGGGCAACATTCAGTACTTC
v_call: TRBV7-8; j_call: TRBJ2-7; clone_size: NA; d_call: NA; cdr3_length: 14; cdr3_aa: CASRSRDTSYEQYF; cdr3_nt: TGTGCCAGCAGGTCCCGGGACACGTCCTACGAGCAGTACTTC